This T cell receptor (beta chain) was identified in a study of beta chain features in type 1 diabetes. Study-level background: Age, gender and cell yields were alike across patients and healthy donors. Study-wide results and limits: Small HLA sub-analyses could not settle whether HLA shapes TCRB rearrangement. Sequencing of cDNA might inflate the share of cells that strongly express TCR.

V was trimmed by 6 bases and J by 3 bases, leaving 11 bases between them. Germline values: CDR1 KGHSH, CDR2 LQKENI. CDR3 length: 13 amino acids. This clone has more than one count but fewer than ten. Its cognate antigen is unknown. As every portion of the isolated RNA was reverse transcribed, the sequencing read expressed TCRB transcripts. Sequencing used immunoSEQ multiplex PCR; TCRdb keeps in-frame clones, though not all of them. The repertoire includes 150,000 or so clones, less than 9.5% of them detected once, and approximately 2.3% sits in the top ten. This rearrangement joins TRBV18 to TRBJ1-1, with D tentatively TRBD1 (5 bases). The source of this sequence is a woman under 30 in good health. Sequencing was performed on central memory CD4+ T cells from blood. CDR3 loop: CASSKDRDTEAFF. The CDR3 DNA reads TGTGCCAGCTCTAAAGACAGAGACACTGAAGCTTTCTTT.